This T cell receptor beta chain is drawn from a study of radiotherapy plus CTLA-4 blockade in lung cancer. General study results and limits: Radiotherapy with ipilimumab was followed by blood expansion of tumor-derived clones.

CDR3 size: 15 residues. The V segment lost 2 bases and the J segment 4 bases; nucleotides outside the gene matches: 5. Germline assignment: CDR1 SGHDT and CDR2 YYEEEE. Details on this clone: Its antigen is still unknown.

The repertoire was sequenced with immunoSEQ multiplex PCR; TCRdb's copy has only in-frame clones and lacks some. This repertoire shows around 45,000 clones, less than 85% found once; its top ten account for over 8.5%. With ipilimumab providing CTLA-4 blockade, focal radiation was administered to patients who had chemo-refractory metastatic non-small-cell lung cancer. The sequencing here drew on peripheral blood, taken from a patient treated with radiotherapy plus ipilimumab. This TCR was sampled from a human donor with non-small cell lung cancer who had stable disease on radiotherapy plus ipilimumab. The chain combines TRBV5-6 with TRBJ1-5; 8 positions match TRBD1. CDR3 sequence (DNA): TGTGCCAGCAGCTTCGGACAGGGAGTAAATCAGCCCCAGCATTTT. Protein sequence: CASSFGQGVNQPQHF.